The clone carrying this T cell receptor (beta chain) was seen once. The CDR3 loop spans 14 amino acids. The germline CDR1 and CDR2 sequences are SGHDT and YYEEEE. With 3 bases removed from V and 8 bases from J, the gap between germline ends came to 17 bases. These data belong to a study of blood T cell repertoires in COVID-19. TCRdb's table, derived via immunoSEQ multiplex PCR, lists solely in-frame clones and lacks some. Here the sample spans 90,000 to 110,000 clones, roughly 85% being singletons. The rearrangement links TRBV5-6 to TRBJ1-2; D is perhaps TRBD1 (5 bases). This TCR was recovered from a woman aged 55-70 years with acute or convalescent COVID-19. The sample comprised peripheral blood. CDR3 bases: TGTGCCAGCAGCTCTGGCGGCGGGGCAAGAGGCTACACCTTC. Protein: CASSSGGGARGYTF. The full variable domain, its missing parts supplied by reference TRBV5-6 and TRBJ1-2, is DAGVTQSPTHLIKTRGQQVTLRCSPKSGHDTVSWYQQALGQGPQFIFQYYEEEERQRGNFPDRFSGHQFPNYSSELNVNALLLGDSALYLCASSSGGGARGYTFGSGTRLTVV.